A selection of T cell receptor beta chains follows, all from one sample in a study of CD8+ T cells in alopecia areata. Here immunoSEQ multiplex PCR was the method, and the copy in TCRdb shows in-frame clones only, minus some. The sample includes about 210,000 clones, around 65% of them seen just once. The sample consisted of CD4+ T cells sorted from blood, taken between weeks 43 and 45, from a patient treated with tofacitinib. Every receptor here comes from a human donor with alopecia areata. CDR3s include the opening cysteine and the closing phenylalanine or tryptophan. Fields, in order: J gene, clone size, D gene, V gene, CDR3 DNA, CDR3 protein. D genes are given only for firm matches. Clone size, where shown, is once, few, many, or a class for clones that have expanded.

J gene: TRBJ2-3
clone size: many
D gene: .
V gene: TRBV4-1
CDR3 DNA: TGCGCCAGCAGCAGGCCCGGGGATACGCAGTATTTT
CDR3 protein: CASSRPGDTQYF

J gene: TRBJ2-4
clone size: .
D gene: .
V gene: TRBV30
CDR3 DNA: TGTGCGGAGAGGGGGTCAGGAAACATTCAGTACTTC
CDR3 protein: CAERGSGNIQYF

J gene: TRBJ1-1
clone size: .
D gene: .
V gene: TRBV29-1
CDR3 DNA: TGCAGCGTTGAAAATTTAGGAGGGCAAAATGCTTTCTTT
CDR3 protein: CSVENLGGQNAFF

J gene: TRBJ2-7
clone size: .
D gene: TRBD1
V gene: TRBV7-2
CDR3 DNA: TGTGCCAGCAGCTTAGATTGGGACAGGGGGTACGAGCAGTACTTC
CDR3 protein: CASSLDWDRGYEQYF

J gene: TRBJ1-1
clone size: .
D gene: .
V gene: TRBV4-3
CDR3 DNA: TGCGCCAGCAGCCCACAAGTATTGAACACTGAAGCTTTCTTT
CDR3 protein: CASSPQVLNTEAFF

J gene: TRBJ2-7
clone size: .
D gene: .
V gene: TRBV20-1
CDR3 DNA: TGCAGTGCTAGAAGCGCCTACGAGCAGTACTTC
CDR3 protein: CSARSAYEQYF

J gene: TRBJ1-2
clone size: .
D gene: .
V gene: TRBV30
CDR3 DNA: TGTGCCTGGAGGCCCGGGATTCGTGATGGCTACACCTTC
CDR3 protein: CAWRPGIRDGYTF

J gene: TRBJ1-6
clone size: .
D gene: .
V gene: TRBV11-3
CDR3 DNA: TGTGCCAGCAGCCAAGGGGGGATTTCACCCCTCCACTTT
CDR3 protein: CASSQGGISPLHF

J gene: TRBJ2-1
clone size: few
D gene: TRBD1
V gene: TRBV9
CDR3 DNA: TGTGCCAGCAGCTCCAGGACAGGCGCCAATGAGCAGTTCTTC
CDR3 protein: CASSSRTGANEQFF

J gene: TRBJ2-5
clone size: .
D gene: TRBD1
V gene: TRBV10-3
CDR3 DNA: TGTGCCACTCAACAGGGGGTGGTTCAGGAGACCCAGTACTTC
CDR3 protein: CATQQGVVQETQYF

J gene: TRBJ2-7
clone size: .
D gene: TRBD2
V gene: TRBV4-3
CDR3 DNA: TGCGCCAGCAGCCAACGCGCGGGGGGGCTCTACGAGCAGTACTTC
CDR3 protein: CASSQRAGGLYEQYF

J gene: TRBJ2-6
clone size: few
D gene: .
V gene: TRBV10-3
CDR3 DNA: TGTGCCATCCCGGACCGCTCTGGGGCCAACGTCCTGACTTTC
CDR3 protein: CAIPDRSGANVLTF

J gene: TRBJ1-2
clone size: few
D gene: .
V gene: TRBV4-1
CDR3 DNA: TGCGCCAGCAGCCAGCCGGGACAAAGCCTTAACTATGGCTACACCTTC
CDR3 protein: CASSQPGQSLNYGYTF

J gene: TRBJ2-5
clone size: .
D gene: TRBD1
V gene: TRBV29-1
CDR3 DNA: TGCAGCGTGCTACAGACAGGGTCTGGAGAGACCCAGTACTTC
CDR3 protein: CSVLQTGSGETQYF

J gene: TRBJ2-4
clone size: .
D gene: .
V gene: TRBV7-2
CDR3 DNA: TGTGCCAGCAGCTCGACATCATGGGACATTCAGTACTTC
CDR3 protein: CASSSTSWDIQYF

J gene: TRBJ1-1
clone size: few
D gene: .
V gene: TRBV29-1
CDR3 DNA: TGCAGCGTTGTGGGGATCACTGAAGCTTTCTTT
CDR3 protein: CSVVGITEAFF

J gene: TRBJ2-1
clone size: few
D gene: .
V gene: TRBV11-2
CDR3 DNA: TGTGCCAGCAGCTTAAGGGACTTTAGTTTCTTC
CDR3 protein: CASSLRDFSFF

J gene: TRBJ1-1
clone size: .
D gene: TRBD1
V gene: TRBV7-9
CDR3 DNA: TGTGCCAGCAGCAAAACAGGGGACACTGAAGCTTTCTTT
CDR3 protein: CASSKTGDTEAFF

J gene: TRBJ2-3
clone size: .
D gene: TRBD2
V gene: TRBV5-1
CDR3 DNA: TGCGCCAGCAGCCCAAGGACTAGCGGGGGTTCCACAGATACGCAGTATTTT
CDR3 protein: CASSPRTSGGSTDTQYF

J gene: TRBJ1-1
clone size: few
D gene: TRBD1
V gene: TRBV30
CDR3 DNA: TGTGCCTGGAGGGGGGGGGACAGCCTGGTAGAGGGAACCCGCTTC
CDR3 protein: CAWRGGDSLVEGTRF

J gene: TRBJ1-2
clone size: .
D gene: TRBD1
V gene: TRBV7-2
CDR3 DNA: TGTGCCAGCAGCTTATTTTCGGACAGGACCAATGGCTACACCTTC
CDR3 protein: CASSLFSDRTNGYTF

J gene: TRBJ1-1
clone size: .
D gene: .
V gene: TRBV30
CDR3 DNA: TGTGCCTGGCTGAGGGCCACTGAAGCTTTCTTT
CDR3 protein: CAWLRATEAFF

J gene: TRBJ2-2
clone size: .
D gene: TRBD1
V gene: TRBV29-1
CDR3 DNA: TGCAGCGCACGCCGGGACAGGAACACCGGGGAGCTGTTTTTT
CDR3 protein: CSARRDRNTGELFF

J gene: TRBJ2-2
clone size: .
D gene: .
V gene: TRBV6-6
CDR3 DNA: TGTGCCAGCAGTTACGATATACAGGTCGTAAGGGAGCTGTTTTTT
CDR3 protein: CASSYDIQVVRELFF

J gene: TRBJ1-1
clone size: .
D gene: .
V gene: TRBV11-2
CDR3 DNA: TGTGCCAGCAGCGCCCAGGGGAACACTGAAGCTTTCTTT
CDR3 protein: CASSAQGNTEAFF

J gene: TRBJ2-5
clone size: .
D gene: .
V gene: TRBV7-2
CDR3 DNA: TGTGCCAGCAGCCCCCCGGGACGGCTCCAAGAGACCCAGTACTTC
CDR3 protein: CASSPPGRLQETQYF

J gene: TRBJ1-2
clone size: .
D gene: .
V gene: TRBV4-3
CDR3 DNA: TGCGCCAGCAGCCAAGATGGTTCGTCAGCCTATGGCTACACCTTC
CDR3 protein: CASSQDGSSAYGYTF

J gene: TRBJ2-3
clone size: many
D gene: TRBD1
V gene: TRBV6-1
CDR3 DNA: TGTGCCAGCAGTCCTAAAACAGGGGGCACAGATACGCAGTATTTT
CDR3 protein: CASSPKTGGTDTQYF

J gene: TRBJ1-2
clone size: once
D gene: .
V gene: TRBV30
CDR3 DNA: TGTGCCTGGAGTGTTGGCCAGGGGCCGAGGAAGTATGGCTACACCTTC
CDR3 protein: CAWSVGQGPRKYGYTF

J gene: TRBJ2-5
clone size: .
D gene: .
V gene: TRBV11-2
CDR3 DNA: TGTGCCAGCAGTCGGGGGGCCCAAGAGACCCAGTACTTC
CDR3 protein: CASSRGAQETQYF

J gene: TRBJ2-4
clone size: .
D gene: .
V gene: TRBV29-1
CDR3 DNA: TGCAGCGTTGAAGATGAGTGGGGAGCCAAAAACATTCAGTACTTC
CDR3 protein: CSVEDEWGAKNIQYF

J gene: TRBJ1-2
clone size: .
D gene: TRBD1
V gene: TRBV25-1
CDR3 DNA: TGTGCCAGCAGACCTACAGGGGGCCTGGGCTACACCTTC
CDR3 protein: CASRPTGGLGYTF

J gene: TRBJ2-2
clone size: .
D gene: TRBD1
V gene: TRBV4-1
CDR3 DNA: TGCGCCAGCAGCCTACCCGGGACAGGGAACGGGGAGCTGTTTTTT
CDR3 protein: CASSLPGTGNGELFF